The T cell receptor beta chain described here comes from a study of neurological immune-mediated disorders. V shed 7 bases and J 7 bases; nucleotides not matched to a gene: 9. Germline V gene sequence: CDR1 MDHEN, CDR2 SYDVKM. The CDR3 consists of 14 residues. Per sequencing run, 15-18 subjects together gave over 190 million TCR-beta sequences. A single record per CDR3 protein comes from TCRdb applying MiXCR to the 5' RACE reads. In the table there are over 45,000 distinct CDR3 sequences, over 5.5% of which are singletons. The sequenced sample consisted of CD4+ T cells from blood. The clonotype comes from a woman under 30 with multiple sclerosis. The V call is TRBV28, the J call TRBJ2-2; 7 bases line up with TRBD1. This CDR3 is CASITGATGGELFF. In DNA form, the CDR3 reads TGTGCCAGCATAACAGGGGCGACTGGCGGGGAGCTGTTTTTT.